The next 4 T cell receptor beta chains were all read from a single sample in a study of metastatic and nonmetastatic thyroid tumors. TCRdb used MiXCR to call clones anew from the PCR reads. The sample lists about 16,000 clones; more than 20% were seen once. No treatment of any kind had been given to any patient before thyroid surgery. The sequenced material came from blood. These receptor sequences come from a male donor with papillary thyroid cancer or a benign thyroid nodule (not recorded which). Some clones in this sample may be carry-over from other donors' samples.

The chain combines TRBV19 with TRBJ2-2; D may be TRBD1 (6 bases). Germline V lookup: CDR1 LNHDA, CDR2 SQIVND (reference sequence). Trimming stripped 5 bases from V and 4 bases from J, with 11 bases between. The CDR3 loop spans 14 amino acids. CDR3 loop: CASSPWTATGELFF. CDR3 nucleotides: TGTGCCAGTAGTCCTTGGACAGCCACCGGGGAGCTGTTTTTT.

A note on this clone: A read error may produce the germline difference seen at one junction end. The chain recombines TRBV20-1 with TRBJ1-1; D gene ambiguous. CDR1 DFQATT and CDR2 SNEGSKA come from the germline V gene (reference sequence). The CDR3 is 13 amino acids. CDR3 loop: CSARFLGGTEALF. CDR3 nucleotide sequence: TGCAGTGCTAGGTTTTTGGGAGGCACTGAAGCTTTGTTT.

The V and J genes are TRBV7-3 and TRBJ2-1, with D possibly being TRBD2 (6 bases). V lost 4 bases and J 4 bases, leaving 17 bases between the germline ends. Germline CDR1 is SGHTA and CDR2 is FQGTGA. CDR3 size: 16 residues. CDR3 bases: TGTGCCAGCAGCTCAAGGACCCTCGGGAGTTACAATGAGCAGTTCTTC. The encoded protein is CASSSRTLGSYNEQFF.

This clone was counted a few times. J is TRBJ2-1 and V is TRBV10-1; weak D call: TRBD2 (6 bases). Trimming stripped 6 bases from V and 6 bases from J, with 24 bases between. The CDR3 consists of 17 residues. The germline V gene has CDR1 WNHNN and CDR2 SYGVQD (reference sequence). The CDR3 DNA sequence: TGCGCCAGCAGCCCCGGGGTAGCGGTGTGGGGTGGCAATGAGCAGTTCTTC. It specifies CASSPGVAVWGGNEQFF.